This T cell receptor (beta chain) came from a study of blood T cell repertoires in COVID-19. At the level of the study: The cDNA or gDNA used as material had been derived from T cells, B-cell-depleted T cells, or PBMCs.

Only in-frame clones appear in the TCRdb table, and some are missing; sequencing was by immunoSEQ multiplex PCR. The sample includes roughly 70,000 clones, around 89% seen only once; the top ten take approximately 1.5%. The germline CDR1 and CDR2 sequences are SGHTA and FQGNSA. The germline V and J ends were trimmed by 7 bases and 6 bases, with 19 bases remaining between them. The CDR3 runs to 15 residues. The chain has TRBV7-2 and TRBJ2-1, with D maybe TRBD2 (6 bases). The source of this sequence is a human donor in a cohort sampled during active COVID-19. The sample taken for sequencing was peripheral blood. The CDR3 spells CASTPQAGTFNEQFF. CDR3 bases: TGTGCCAGCACCCCCCAAGCAGGGACTTTCAATGAGCAGTTCTTC.